These 31 T cell receptor beta chains originate from one sample sequenced in a study of cytomegalovirus exposure and HLA in healthy donors. A multiplex PCR was run with 60 Vbeta primers and 13 Jbeta primers. Some clones are missing from TCRdb's copy, which holds only in-frame ones; the method was immunoSEQ multiplex PCR. The sample lists roughly 100,000 clones; approximately 73% were seen once. Sequencing was performed on PBMCs. The receptors shown here come from a woman under 30 in good health and CMV-seropositive.

The rearrangement joins TRBV19 to TRBJ1-4; the D gene is possibly TRBD1 (6 bases). V shed 5 bases and J shed 4 bases, with 20 bases lying between them. Germline CDR1 reads LNHDA; CDR2 reads SQIVND (reference sequence). The CDR3 has 17 amino acids. In DNA form, the CDR3 reads TGTGCCAGTAGTCAAACTCTTCGGGGGGCTGGTAATGAAAAACTGTTTTTT. This codes for CASSQTLRGAGNEKLFF.

The chain joins TRBV11-2 to TRBJ1-4, with a possible D match to TRBD1 (5 bases). The CDR3 is 16 residues long. V was shortened by 5 bases and J by 5 bases, with 18 bases between the two germline ends. Per the germline V gene, CDR1 is SGHAT and CDR2 is FQNNGV. CDR3 region: CASSRAGGVGNEKLFF. The CDR3 coding sequence is TGTGCCAGCAGCCGGGCGGGGGGGGTGGGGAATGAAAAACTGTTTTTT.

The chain uses TRBV6-1 and TRBJ2-3; no clear D. Germline CDR1 MNHNS, CDR2 SASEGT. The V end lost 0 bases, the J end lost 10 bases, and 14 bases lay between the germline ends. The CDR3 has 14 residues. In nucleotides, the CDR3 is TGTGCCAGCAGTGAAGCCTGGGCCATTGATTCGCAGTATTTT. It is translated as CASSEAWAIDSQYF.

The chain carries TRBV19 and TRBJ2-5; D not certain. The V end was cut by 3 bases, the J end by 4 bases, with 6 bases between. Germline values: CDR1 LNHDA, CDR2 SQIVND (reference sequence). The CDR3 extends over 12 amino acids. The DNA of the CDR3 is TGTGCCAGTAGTATCGGTCTAGAGACCCAGTACTTC. This encodes CASSIGLETQYF.

This clone was seen only a few times. The chain uses TRBV4-3 and TRBJ2-5, with D perhaps TRBD2 (6 bases). CDR1 and CDR2 from the germline V gene are LGHNA and YSLEER. V lost 2 bases and J lost 0, with 16 bases in between. The length of the CDR3 is 17 residues. The CDR3 loop reads CASSQSLGLEDQETQYF. The CDR3 nucleotides are TGCGCCAGCAGCCAATCGCTGGGACTGGAGGACCAAGAGACCCAGTACTTC.

This chain joins TRBV7-9 and TRBJ2-1; 9 bases match TRBD2. CDR3 length: 18 residues. Germline V gene data show CDR1 as SEHNR and CDR2 as FQNEAQ (reference sequence). The V segment lost 5 bases and the J segment 4 bases; nucleotides outside the gene matches: 15. CDR3 nucleotides: TGTGCCAGCAGCCCCTCGGTGACTAGCGGCCATTTATACAATGAGCAGTTCTTC. Translating gives CASSPSVTSGHLYNEQFF.

The chain uses TRBV6-1 and TRBJ1-6, with D perhaps TRBD1 (5 bases). CDR1 and CDR2 from the germline V gene are MNHNS and SASEGT. V gave up 2 bases and J gave up 2 bases, with 13 bases separating them. The CDR3 runs to 17 residues. Written as DNA, the CDR3 is TGTGCCAGCAGTGAAAACGTGGGGCAGACCTATAATTCACCCCTCCACTTT. Its protein product is CASSENVGQTYNSPLHF.

This clone appeared a single time. The chain is built from TRBV7-6 and TRBJ1-2, with 7 bases aligning to TRBD1. CDR1 is SGHVS, CDR2 FNYEAQ, per germline. CDR3 length: 14 amino acids. V lost 4 bases to trimming and J lost 8 bases; unmatched junction nucleotides: 10. As DNA, the CDR3 is TGTGCCAGCAGCTCAAACCCCTCGGACAGGGGCTACACCTTC. It specifies CASSSNPSDRGYTF. Combining the CDR3 with reference TRBV7-6 and TRBJ1-2 gives the whole variable domain GAGVSQSPRYKVTKRGQDVALRCDPISGHVSLYWYRQALGQGPEFLTYFNYEAQQDKSGLPNDRFSAERPEGSISTLTIQRTEQRDSAMYRCASSSNPSDRGYTFGSGTRLTVV.

This chain connects TRBV7-9 to TRBJ1-1, with 9 bases matching TRBD1. Germline V gene sequence: CDR1 SEHNR, CDR2 FQNEAQ (reference sequence). This CDR3 has 13 amino acids. The V gene end was trimmed by 3 bases and the J gene end by 11 bases; junction bases not matched to a gene: 7. CDR3 loop: CASSLWTGEEAFF. In DNA, the CDR3 is TGTGCCAGCAGCTTGTGGACAGGGGAGGAGGCTTTCTTT.

This chain uses TRBV27 with TRBJ2-6, with D perhaps matching TRBD1 (5 bases). Trimming cost V 4 bases and J 0 bases, with 13 bases left between them. In germline, CDR1 is MNHEY, CDR2 SMNVEV (reference sequence). The CDR3 length is 17 residues. The CDR3 region is CASSYLGRLSGANVLTF. The CDR3 DNA reads TGTGCCAGCAGTTATTTGGGGCGGCTCTCTGGGGCCAACGTCCTGACTTTC. The complete variable domain, with remaining parts taken from reference TRBV27 and TRBJ2-6, reads EAQVTQNPRYLITVTGKKLTVTCSQNMNHEYMSWYRQDPGLGLRQIYYSMNVEVTDKGDVPEGYKVSRKEKRNFPLILESPSPNQTSLYFCASSYLGRLSGANVLTFGAGSRLTVL.

The chain uses TRBV7-4 and TRBJ1-3; D gene ambiguous. The V gene lost 2 bases and the J gene lost 0 bases, with 11 bases spanning the gap. The CDR3 contains 16 residues. Germline CDR1 is SGHVT and CDR2 is SQSDAQ. The CDR3 DNA sequence: TGTGCCAGCAGCTTAAGAGGCATCCGCTCTGGAAACACCATATATTTT. Amino acid sequence: CASSLRGIRSGNTIYF. Together with reference TRBV7-4 and TRBJ1-3, the CDR3 gives the full variable domain: GAGVSQSPRYKVAKRGRDVALRCDSISGHVTLYWYRQTLGQGSEVLTYSQSDAQRDKSGRPSGRFSAERPERSVSTLKIQRTEQGDSAVYLCASSLRGIRSGNTIYFGEGSWLTVV.

V and J are TRBV28 and TRBJ1-2; the match to TRBD1 covers 11 bases. This CDR3 spans 15 amino acids. Germline CDR1 and CDR2: MDHEN and SYDVKM. Trimming removed 5 bases from V and 7 bases from J; junction bases left unmatched: 9. The CDR3: CASSPAGTGGSGYTF. DNA for the CDR3: TGTGCCAGCAGTCCTGCCGGGACAGGGGGGTCTGGCTACACCTTC.

This clone was picked up one time. The rearrangement joins TRBV5-1 to TRBJ1-3; a weak D match, TRBD1 (6 bases). The CDR3 has 15 amino acids. Germline values: CDR1 SGHRS, CDR2 YFSETQ. V was shortened by 6 bases and J by 4 bases, with 17 bases between the two germline ends. CDR3 amino acids: CASKSSGARGNTIYF. In nucleotides, the CDR3 is TGCGCCAGCAAGTCATCAGGGGCTAGGGGAAACACCATATATTTT.

This chain uses TRBV29-1 with TRBJ1-1; tentatively, D is TRBD1 (6 bases). The CDR3 covers 17 residues. Looked up from germline, CDR1 is SQVTM and CDR2 is ANQGSEA. Trimming cost V 4 bases and J 5 bases, with 26 bases left between them. CDR3 region: CSVGPPPFGGRGTEAFF. DNA of the CDR3: TGCAGCGTTGGGCCCCCTCCTTTTGGGGGCCGTGGGACTGAAGCTTTCTTT.

This clone turned up a few times. The genes are TRBV28 and TRBJ2-3, with D perhaps TRBD2 (5 bases). Germline CDR1 and CDR2: MDHEN and SYDVKM. V lost 3 bases and J 2 bases, leaving 9 bases between the germline ends. The CDR3 is 14 residues long. As DNA, the CDR3 is TGTGCCAGCAGTTTGAGCGGCAACACAGATACGCAGTATTTT. It encodes CASSLSGNTDTQYF.

This clone has only a few counts. The CDR3 region has the DNA TGTGCCAGCAGCCCGCGGACAGTCTATGGCTACACCTTC. This encodes CASSPRTVYGYTF. The rearrangement uses TRBV28 and TRBJ1-2; weak D call: TRBD1 (6 bases). V shed 6 bases and J shed 4 bases, with 12 bases lying between them. Germline assignment: CDR1 MDHEN and CDR2 SYDVKM. The CDR3 totals 13 residues.

Of note for this clone: This CDR3 is also generated by other DNA sequences in the sample. J is TRBJ1-2 and V is TRBV5-1; 12 nucleotides line up with TRBD1. The CDR3 extends over 15 amino acids. Germline-derived CDR1 and CDR2 are SGHRS and YFSETQ. The junction had 7 bases not matched to a gene; V was cut back by 4 bases and J by 6 bases. CDR3 region: CASSLSGTGGDGYTF. The CDR3 nucleotides are TGCGCCAGCAGCCTGTCCGGGACAGGGGGCGATGGCTACACCTTC.

The chain recombines TRBV27 with TRBJ2-5; TRBD1 matches at 8 bases. The CDR3 covers 13 residues. V lost 4 bases and J lost 7; bases outside the gene matches: 5. Germline V CDR1 and CDR2: MNHEY, SMNVEV (reference sequence). CDR3 sequence reads: CASSSTGVGTQYF. In DNA, the CDR3 is TGTGCCAGCAGTTCGACAGGGGTTGGGACCCAGTACTTC.

The gene calls are TRBV6-5 and TRBJ1-6; 7 bases fit TRBD1. Trimming at V came to 8 bases and at J to 6 bases, leaving 10 bases not matched to a gene. Germline V gene lookup returns CDR1 MNHEY and CDR2 SVGAGI. The CDR3 extends over 15 amino acids. In nucleotides, the CDR3 is TGTGCCAGCTGCCGAACCGGGACAGCTAATTCACCCCTCCACTTT. The encoded protein is CASCRTGTANSPLHF.

The chain links TRBV4-2 to TRBJ1-1; D possibly corresponds to TRBD1 (5 bases). Germline V lookup: CDR1 LGHNA, CDR2 YNFKEQ. V lost 6 bases and J 4 bases, leaving 18 bases between the germline ends. The CDR3 has 15 amino acids. The CDR3 coding sequence is TGTGCCAGCAGTAGAAGAGGAGGGGAGGTCACTGAAGCTTTCTTT. It codes for CASSRRGGEVTEAFF.

The rearrangement links TRBV5-1 to TRBJ2-7, with 13 bases fitting TRBD2. The CDR3 contains 15 residues. Germline loops: CDR1 SGHRS, CDR2 YFSETQ. V trimming: 5 bases; J trimming: 3 bases; junction bases outside the gene matches: 5. In DNA, the CDR3 is TGCGCCAGCAGTCAACTAGCGGGGGGGTACTACGAGCAGTACTTC. This encodes CASSQLAGGYYEQYF.

This clone has a single count. The V and J genes are TRBV5-1 and TRBJ2-5; TRBD1 matches 7 bases. Germline loops: CDR1 SGHRS, CDR2 YFSETQ. The V and J ends lost 5 bases and 5 bases, in that order; junction bases with no gene match: 6. The CDR3 length is 13 residues. As DNA, the CDR3 is TGCGCCAGCAGGACAGGGTGGGGGGAGACCCAGTACTTC. Its protein is CASRTGWGETQYF.

The gene calls are TRBV5-4 and TRBJ2-7; the D gene is possibly TRBD1 (5 bases). The V and J ends lost 1 base and 8 bases respectively, with 10 bases between them. The CDR3 consists of 12 residues. Germline loops: CDR1 SGHNT, CDR2 YYREEE (reference sequence). CDR3 nucleotides: TGTGCCAGCAGCTTGTCAGGGTTTAAGCAGTACTTC. This translates into CASSLSGFKQYF.

A single count supports this clone. The rearrangement joins TRBV19 to TRBJ2-1; 8 nucleotides agree with TRBD1. This CDR3 is 14 amino acids long. CDR1 LNHDA and CDR2 SQIVND come from the germline V gene (reference sequence). The V and J ends lost 4 bases and 5 bases, in that order; junction bases with no gene match: 4. For the CDR3, the DNA is TGTGCCAGTAGTAAGCAGGGGGCAAACAATGAGCAGTTCTTC. It translates to CASSKQGANNEQFF.

This chain uses TRBV12-5 with TRBJ1-1; 8 bases align to TRBD1. Per the germline V gene, CDR1 is LGHNT and CDR2 is FRNRAP. V shed 4 bases and J 5 bases; nucleotides not matched to a gene: 21. The CDR3 sequence is 19 residues long. CDR3: CASGWIKLDRVVEETEAFF. The CDR3 DNA follows: TGTGCTAGTGGTTGGATAAAATTGGACAGGGTGGTTGAGGAGACTGAAGCTTTCTTT.

The chain combines TRBV27 with TRBJ2-3; 9 bases align to TRBD2. The V gene end was trimmed by 8 bases and the J gene end by 9 bases; junction bases not matched to a gene: 9. Germline CDR1 MNHEY, CDR2 SMNVEV (reference sequence). The CDR3 is made up of 13 amino acids. For the CDR3, the DNA is TGTGCCAGCCGAGGGACTAGCCTGGGGACGCAGTATTTT. It yields the protein CASRGTSLGTQYF.

This rearrangement joins TRBV10-3 to TRBJ1-2; perhaps TRBD1 as D (5 bases). The CDR3 covers 14 residues. Germline assignment: CDR1 ENHRY and CDR2 SYGVKD. V lost 3 bases, J lost 2 bases, and 10 bases lay in between. The CDR3 DNA reads TGTGCCATCAGTGATGAGACAGTGAACTATGGCTACACCTTC. Protein: CAISDETVNYGYTF.

Here the CDR3 DNA reads TGTGCCAGCAGCCAGGACATATCCGCTAACTATGGCTACACCTTC. Encoded protein: CASSQDISANYGYTF. V and J are TRBV7-3 and TRBJ1-2; a weak D match, TRBD1 (5 bases). Per the germline V gene, CDR1 is SGHTA and CDR2 is FQGTGA. V dropped 5 bases and J dropped 0 bases, with 13 bases sitting between them. CDR3 length: 15 residues. Complete variable domain (other parts from reference TRBV7-3 and TRBJ1-2): GAGVSQTPSNKVTEKGKYVELRCDPISGHTALYWYRQSLGQGPEFLIYFQGTGAADDSGLPNDRFFAVRPEGSVSTLKIQRTERGDSAVYLCASSQDISANYGYTFGSGTRLTVV.

The rearrangement uses TRBV15 and TRBJ1-4, with D unclear. Germline loops: CDR1 LNHNV, CDR2 YYDKDF (reference sequence). CDR3 length: 16 amino acids. Deletions cut 0 bases from V and 5 bases from J, with 13 bases between. CDR3 bases: TGTGCCACCAGCAGAGATAGCCGGGAGTGGAATGAAAAACTGTTTTTT. Protein product: CATSRDSREWNEKLFF.

The chain couples TRBV7-9 to TRBJ2-5; 8 bases fit TRBD2. The CDR3 runs 15 residues. V dropped 2 bases and J dropped 0; count of bases not matched to a gene: 2. Germline values: CDR1 SEHNR, CDR2 FQNEAQ (reference sequence). This chain's CDR3 is CASSLTGGYQETQYF. The CDR3 nucleotides are TGTGCCAGCAGCTTAACGGGGGGGTACCAAGAGACCCAGTACTTC.

The chain has TRBV9 and TRBJ2-1; 10 bases agree with TRBD2. The CDR3 length is 14 residues. From germline, CDR1 is SGDLS and CDR2 YYNGEE. With 6 bases clipped from V and 6 bases from J, the junction kept 6 bases outside the gene matches. The CDR3 DNA is TGTGCCAGCAAGGCTAGCGGGAGACTCAATGAGCAGTTCTTC. This gives the protein CASKASGRLNEQFF.